This note documents a single T cell receptor beta chain sequence. The antigen remains undetermined. Looked up from germline, CDR1 is MNHNS and CDR2 is SASEGT. CDR3 length: 14 residues. J gave up 2 bases and V 7 bases, and 7 bases lay outside the gene matches. This record belongs to a study of graft-versus-host responses after intestinal transplantation. Across the study: Induction with anti-thymocyte globulin, then tacrolimus and steroids for roughly three years, was given to all recipients.

TCRdb's table, derived via immunoSEQ multiplex PCR, lists solely in-frame clones and lacks some. The table lists about 71,000 clones, 90% of them singletons. Notes on the study in general: Researchers found GvH clones in recipient marrow, and some showed up first in ileum or blood.

Here the sequenced sample was unstimulated CD8+ T cells sorted from spleen or lymph node cells, taken before intestinal transplant. This clonotype was obtained from a human donor who received an intestinal transplant. The V call is TRBV6-1, the J call TRBJ2-7; 8 nucleotides line up with TRBD1. The CDR3 sequence is CASIIPDRAYEQYF. The CDR3 region has the DNA TGTGCCAGCATCATCCCGGACAGGGCCTACGAGCAGTACTTC.